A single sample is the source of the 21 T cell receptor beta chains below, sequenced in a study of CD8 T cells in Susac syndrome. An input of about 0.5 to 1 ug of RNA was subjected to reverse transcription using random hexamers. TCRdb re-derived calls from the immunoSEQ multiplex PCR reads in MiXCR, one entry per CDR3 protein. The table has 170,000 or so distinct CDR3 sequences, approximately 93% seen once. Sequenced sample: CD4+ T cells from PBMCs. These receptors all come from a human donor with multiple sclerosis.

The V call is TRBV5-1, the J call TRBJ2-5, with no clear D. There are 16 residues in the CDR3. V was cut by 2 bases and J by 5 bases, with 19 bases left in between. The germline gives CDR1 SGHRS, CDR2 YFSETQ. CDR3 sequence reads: CASSFASQLSRETQYF. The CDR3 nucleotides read TGCGCCAGCAGCTTCGCGTCACAATTATCACGGGAGACCCAGTACTTC.

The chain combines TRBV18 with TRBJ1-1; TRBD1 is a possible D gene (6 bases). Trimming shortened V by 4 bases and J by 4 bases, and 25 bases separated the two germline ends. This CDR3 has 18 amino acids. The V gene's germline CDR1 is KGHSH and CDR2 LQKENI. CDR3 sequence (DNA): TGTGCCAGCTCACTCCAAGACAGAGGGGGTGGTCTCGGCACTGAAGCTTTCTTT. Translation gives CASSLQDRGGGLGTEAFF.

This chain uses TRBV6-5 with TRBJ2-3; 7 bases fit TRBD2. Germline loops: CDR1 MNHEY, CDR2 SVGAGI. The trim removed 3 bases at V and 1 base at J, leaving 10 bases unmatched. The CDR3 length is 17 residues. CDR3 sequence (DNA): TGTGCCAGCAGTTATCAGAGACTAGCAGTTGGCACAGATACGCAGTATTTT. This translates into CASSYQRLAVGTDTQYF.

The CDR3 DNA is TGTGCCAGCAGCGTACAGGGAGGCGCGGAGACCCAGTACTTC. As protein: CASSVQGGAETQYF. The rearrangement links TRBV7-3 to TRBJ2-5; D assignment may be TRBD1 or TRBD2 (6 bases each). From germline, CDR1 is SGHTA and CDR2 FQGTGA. The CDR3 length is 14 residues. V was clipped by 5 bases and J by 5 bases, with 15 bases between them.

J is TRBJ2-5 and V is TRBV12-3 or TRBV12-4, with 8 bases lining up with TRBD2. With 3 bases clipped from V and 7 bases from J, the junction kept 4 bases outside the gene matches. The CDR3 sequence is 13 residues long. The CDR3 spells CASSLVREGTQYF. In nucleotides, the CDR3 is TGTGCCAGCAGTTTGGTTCGGGAGGGGACCCAGTACTTC.

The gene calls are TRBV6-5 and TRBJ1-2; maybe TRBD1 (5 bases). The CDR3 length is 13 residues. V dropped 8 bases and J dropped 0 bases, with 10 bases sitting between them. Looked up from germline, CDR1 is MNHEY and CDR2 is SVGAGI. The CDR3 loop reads CASRDGPNYGYTF. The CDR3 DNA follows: TGTGCCAGCCGGGACGGACCTAACTATGGCTACACCTTC.

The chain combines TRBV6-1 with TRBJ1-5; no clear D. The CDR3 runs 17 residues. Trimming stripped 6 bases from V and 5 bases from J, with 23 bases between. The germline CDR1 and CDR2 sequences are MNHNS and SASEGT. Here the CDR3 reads CASREAGVVVEDQPQHF. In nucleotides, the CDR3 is TGTGCCAGCAGAGAGGCCGGGGTTGTAGTCGAGGATCAGCCCCAGCATTTT.

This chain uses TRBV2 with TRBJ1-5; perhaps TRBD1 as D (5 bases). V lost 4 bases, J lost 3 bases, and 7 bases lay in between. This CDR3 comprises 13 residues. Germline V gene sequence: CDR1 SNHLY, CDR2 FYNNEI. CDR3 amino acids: CASSAGFNQPQHF. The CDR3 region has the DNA TGTGCCAGCAGTGCAGGGTTCAATCAGCCCCAGCATTTT. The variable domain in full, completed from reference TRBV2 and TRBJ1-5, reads EPEVTQTPSHQVTQMGQEVILRCVPISNHLYFYWYRQILGQKVEFLVSFYNNEISEKSEIFDDQFSVERPDGSNFTLKIRSTKLEDSAMYFCASSAGFNQPQHFGDGTRLSIL.

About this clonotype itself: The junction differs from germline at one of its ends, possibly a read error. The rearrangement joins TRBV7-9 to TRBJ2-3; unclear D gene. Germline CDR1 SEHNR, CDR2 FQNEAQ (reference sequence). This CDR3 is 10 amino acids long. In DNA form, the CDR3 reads TGTGCCAGCAGCCCCGTCCCCGGAAGGTTT. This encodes CASSPVPGRF. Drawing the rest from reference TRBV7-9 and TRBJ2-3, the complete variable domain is DTGVSQNPRHKITKRGQNVTFRCDPISEHNRLYWYRQTLGQGPEFLTYFQNEAQLEKSRLLSDRFSAERPKGSFSTLEIQRTEQGDSAMYLCASSPVPGRFGPGTRLTVL.

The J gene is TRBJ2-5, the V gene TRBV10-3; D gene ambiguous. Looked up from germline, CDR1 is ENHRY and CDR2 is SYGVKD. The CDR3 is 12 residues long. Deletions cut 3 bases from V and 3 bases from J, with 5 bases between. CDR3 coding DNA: TGTGCCATCAGTGACAGAGAAGAGACCCAGTACTTC. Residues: CAISDREETQYF.

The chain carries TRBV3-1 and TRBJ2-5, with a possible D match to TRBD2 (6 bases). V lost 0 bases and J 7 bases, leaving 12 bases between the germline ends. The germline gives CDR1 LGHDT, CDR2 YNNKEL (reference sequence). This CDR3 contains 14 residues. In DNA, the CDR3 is TGTGCCAGCAGCCAAGATACCAGTAGCGGGACCCAGTACTTC. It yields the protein CASSQDTSSGTQYF.

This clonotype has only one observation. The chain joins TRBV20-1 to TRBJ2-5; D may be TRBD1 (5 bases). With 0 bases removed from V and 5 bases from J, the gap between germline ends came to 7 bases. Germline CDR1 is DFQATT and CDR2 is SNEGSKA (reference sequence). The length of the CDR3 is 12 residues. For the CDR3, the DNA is TGCAGTGCTAGAGACAGGGTGGAGACCCAGTACTTC. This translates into CSARDRVETQYF.

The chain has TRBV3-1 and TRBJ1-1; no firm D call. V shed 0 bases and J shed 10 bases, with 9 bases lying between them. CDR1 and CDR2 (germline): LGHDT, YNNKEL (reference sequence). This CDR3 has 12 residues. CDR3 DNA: TGTGCCAGCAGCCAAGAGGAGTGGCGAGCTTTCTTT. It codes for CASSQEEWRAFF. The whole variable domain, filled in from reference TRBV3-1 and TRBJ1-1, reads DTAVSQTPKYLVTQMGNDKSIKCEQNLGHDTMYWYKQDSKKFLKIMFSYNNKELIINETVPNRFSPKSPDKAHLNLHINSLELGDSAVYFCASSQEEWRAFFGQGTRLTVV.

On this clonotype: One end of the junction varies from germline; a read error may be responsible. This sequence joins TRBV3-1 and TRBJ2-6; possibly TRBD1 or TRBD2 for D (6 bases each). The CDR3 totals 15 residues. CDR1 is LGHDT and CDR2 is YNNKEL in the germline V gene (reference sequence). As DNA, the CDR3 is TGTGCCAGCAGCCTAGGGAGCCCGGGGGCCAATGTCCTGACTTTC. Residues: CASSLGSPGANVLTF. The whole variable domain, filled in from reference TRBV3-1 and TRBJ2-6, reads DTAVSQTPKYLVTQMGNDKSIKCEQNLGHDTMYWYKQDSKKFLKIMFSYNNKELIINETVPNRFSPKSPDKAHLNLHINSLELGDSAVYFCASSLGSPGANVLTFGAGSRLTVL.

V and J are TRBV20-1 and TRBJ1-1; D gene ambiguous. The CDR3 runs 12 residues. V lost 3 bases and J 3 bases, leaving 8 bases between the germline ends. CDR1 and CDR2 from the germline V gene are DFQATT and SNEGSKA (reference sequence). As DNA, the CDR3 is TGCAGTGCTAGTGTGGTAGACACTGAAGCTTTCTTT. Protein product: CSASVVDTEAFF.

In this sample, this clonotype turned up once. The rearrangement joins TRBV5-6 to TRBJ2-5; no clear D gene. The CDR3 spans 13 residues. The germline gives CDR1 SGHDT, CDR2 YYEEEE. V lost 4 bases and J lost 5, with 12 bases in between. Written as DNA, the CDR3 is TGTGCCAGCAGCCGCGAATGGACGGAGACCCAGTACTTC. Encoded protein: CASSREWTETQYF.

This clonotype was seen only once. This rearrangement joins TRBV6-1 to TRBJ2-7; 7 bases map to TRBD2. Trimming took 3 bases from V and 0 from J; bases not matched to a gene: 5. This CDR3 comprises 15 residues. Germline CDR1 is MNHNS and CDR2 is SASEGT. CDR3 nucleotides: TGTGCCAGCAGTGAGCCCAGCGGGACCTCCTACGAGCAGTACTTC. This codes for CASSEPSGTSYEQYF.

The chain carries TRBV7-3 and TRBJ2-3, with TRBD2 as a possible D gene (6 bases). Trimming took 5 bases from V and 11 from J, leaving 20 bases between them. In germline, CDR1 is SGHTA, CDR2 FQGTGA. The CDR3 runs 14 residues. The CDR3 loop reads CASSPPGEATMQYF. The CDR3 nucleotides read TGTGCCAGCAGCCCCCCGGGGGAAGCCACGATGCAGTATTTT.

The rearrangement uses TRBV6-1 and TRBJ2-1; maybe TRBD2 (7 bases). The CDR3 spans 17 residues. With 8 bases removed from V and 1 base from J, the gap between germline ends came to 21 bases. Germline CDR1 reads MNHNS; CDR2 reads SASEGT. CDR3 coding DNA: TGTGCCAGCGCCCAGGGGCCAGCGGGAAGGTCCTACAATGAGCAGTTCTTC. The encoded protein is CASAQGPAGRSYNEQFF.

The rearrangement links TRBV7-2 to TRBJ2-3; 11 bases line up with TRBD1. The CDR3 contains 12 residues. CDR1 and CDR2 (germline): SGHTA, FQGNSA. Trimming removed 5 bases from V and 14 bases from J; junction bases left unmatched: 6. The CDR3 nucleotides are TGTGCCAGCAGCCTGTTGGGACAGGGGGGGTATTTT. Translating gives CASSLLGQGGYF.

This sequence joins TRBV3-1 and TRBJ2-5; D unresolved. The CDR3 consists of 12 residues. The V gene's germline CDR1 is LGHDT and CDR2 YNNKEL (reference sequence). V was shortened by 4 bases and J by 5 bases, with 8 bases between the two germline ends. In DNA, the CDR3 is TGTGCCAGCAGCCTAGAAGGGGAGACCCAGTACTTC. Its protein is CASSLEGETQYF.